This paragraph reports one TCR beta chain. Its antigen is unidentified. This record belongs to a study of shared clonotypes between healthy human individuals. Study-wide background: Donors consisted of two women and three men between 18 and 49.

The study, taken as a whole, reports: Researchers found naive subsets generally carried larger estimated richness than memory subsets.

Losses at the gene ends were 1 base for V and 2 bases for J; bases not matched to a gene: 8. CDR1 SQVTM and CDR2 ANQGSEA come from the germline V gene. The CDR3 consists of 16 residues. In the sorted-subset replicate PCRs, 200 ng DNA, 25,000 to 30,000 T cell genomes, was used. Sequencing was performed with immunoSEQ multiplex PCR; in TCRdb, only in-frame clones are kept and a portion is missing. The table has roughly 410,000 clones, around 96% seen once. This chain uses TRBV29-1 with TRBJ2-3, with 8 bases identical to TRBD2. Source material: memory CD8+ T cells sorted from blood. Subset described: CD45RO+ cells pooled with CCR7-negative TemRA cells. The origin of this receptor is a young man in good health. Written as DNA, the CDR3 is TGCAGCGTTGAAGGTAGAGCGGGAGTCCACACAGATACGCAGTATTTT. Translated, it gives CSVEGRAGVHTDTQYF.